This T cell receptor (beta chain) was retrieved from a study of blood T cell repertoires in COVID-19. Study at large: Spain, Italy and the United States supplied samples that represented acute and convalescent COVID-19. PBMCs, B-cell-depleted T cells, or T cells provided the cDNA or gDNA that made up the material.

Source study methods: Reference gene primer amplification in the assay estimated nucleated cell counts. The data were produced by immunoSEQ multiplex PCR, yet TCRdb's version contains in-frame clones alone and is incomplete. D and trimming were read from the DNA, whereas the V and J calls and clone size are those reported in that table. The sample has 200,000 to 250,000 clones, around nine tenths seen once. Germline CDR1 is SNHLY and CDR2 is FYNNEI. Trimming cost V 7 bases and J 6 bases; bases outside gene matches: 1. This CDR3 contains 12 residues. The table lists this clone with a few counts. The origin of this receptor is a man in his fifties or sixties who had recovered from COVID-19. The chain links TRBV2 to TRBJ2-1; 9 nucleotides line up with TRBD2. Sequencing input: peripheral blood. The chain's CDR3 is CASKTSGNEQFF. CDR3 DNA: TGTGCCAGCAAGACTAGCGGCAATGAGCAGTTCTTC.